The rows below give T cell receptor beta chains drawn from one sample of a study of blood T cell repertoires in COVID-19. The assay was immunoSEQ multiplex PCR, and TCRdb's table has in-frame clones only and misses some. The sample lists 88,000 or so clones, over 75% occurring once. The material sequenced was peripheral blood. The origin of the receptors is a man between 60 and 70 years old with acute or convalescent COVID-19. The CDR3 runs from the conserved cysteine through the conserved F or W. Each record gives: clone size, V gene, J gene, CDR3 protein. The listing skips clone size in some rows; elsewhere it reads once, few, many or a size class.

abundance: -; v_gene: TRBV29-1; j_gene: TRBJ2-1; CDR3aa: CSGGRTSGGNEQFF
abundance: -; v_gene: TRBV3-1/TRBV3-2; j_gene: TRBJ2-1; CDR3aa: CASSQGKVGTAYNEQFF
abundance: -; v_gene: TRBV9; j_gene: TRBJ2-7; CDR3aa: CASSSTGSYEQYF
abundance: -; v_gene: TRBV27; j_gene: TRBJ1-2; CDR3aa: CASVFPGTLNYGYTF
abundance: -; v_gene: TRBV6-5; j_gene: TRBJ2-2; CDR3aa: CASSYLRQTHTGELFF
abundance: -; v_gene: TRBV6-5; j_gene: TRBJ2-1; CDR3aa: CASTFSGRGGNEQFF
abundance: few; v_gene: TRBV5-4; j_gene: TRBJ2-7; CDR3aa: CASSPAAGYEQYF
abundance: -; v_gene: TRBV5-8; j_gene: TRBJ2-5; CDR3aa: CASSATSKTQYF
abundance: -; v_gene: TRBV6-5; j_gene: TRBJ1-5; CDR3aa: CASSPTESNQPQHF
abundance: few; v_gene: TRBV18; j_gene: TRBJ1-2; CDR3aa: CASSLTGTLDGYTF
abundance: -; v_gene: TRBV5-5; j_gene: TRBJ2-7; CDR3aa: CASSLAGSGYEQYF
abundance: -; v_gene: TRBV19; j_gene: TRBJ2-7; CDR3aa: CASILGGGAIDEQYF
abundance: -; v_gene: TRBV28; j_gene: TRBJ1-3; CDR3aa: CASSLPAQGAFSGNTIYF
abundance: once; v_gene: TRBV19; j_gene: TRBJ2-7; CDR3aa: CASSGVHEQYF
abundance: -; v_gene: TRBV5-1; j_gene: TRBJ2-7; CDR3aa: CASSFLATSYEQYF
abundance: few; v_gene: TRBV5-4; j_gene: TRBJ1-1; CDR3aa: CASSLEPGRNTEAFF
abundance: -; v_gene: TRBV30; j_gene: TRBJ2-7; CDR3aa: CAWTTGAYEQYF
abundance: -; v_gene: TRBV10-1; j_gene: TRBJ2-3; CDR3aa: CASSVSPSTDTQYF
abundance: once; v_gene: TRBV27; j_gene: TRBJ1-2; CDR3aa: CASSENRGLGDGYTF
abundance: -; v_gene: TRBV29-1; j_gene: TRBJ2-3; CDR3aa: CSVGGGTGPDTQYF
abundance: few; v_gene: TRBV5-4; j_gene: TRBJ1-1; CDR3aa: CASSSSTGVNTEAFF
abundance: -; v_gene: TRBV6-5; j_gene: TRBJ2-7; CDR3aa: CASRTGTVTYEQYF
abundance: -; v_gene: TRBV3-1/TRBV3-2; j_gene: TRBJ2-1; CDR3aa: CASVRRQSHEQFF